These 16 T cell receptor beta chains were sequenced from one sample in a study of blood T cell repertoires in COVID-19. Using immunoSEQ multiplex PCR, the repertoire was profiled, and TCRdb retains in-frame clones only, with some absent. The sample includes more than 150,000 clones, approximately 87% of them seen just once. The sample was peripheral blood. The receptor source for this set is a woman aged 18 to 35 who had recovered from COVID-19.

The chain has TRBV13 and TRBJ2-3, with 10 bases lining up with TRBD2. V lost 3 bases to trimming and J lost 4 bases; unmatched junction nucleotides: 7. The CDR3 is 16 amino acids. Per germline, CDR1 PRHDT and CDR2 FYEKMQ (reference sequence). In DNA form, the CDR3 reads TGTGCCAGCAGCTTCTCGGAGCGGGAGGGGTCAGATACGCAGTATTTT. This encodes CASSFSEREGSDTQYF.

J is TRBJ1-1 and V is TRBV2; TRBD1 matches at 8 bases. J was trimmed by 0 bases and V by 7 bases; bases with no gene match: 13. The CDR3 has 17 amino acids. Germline assignment: CDR1 SNHLY and CDR2 FYNNEI. The CDR3 DNA follows: TGTGCCAGCACTGCAGGGGGCGCTGGGTCCATGAACACTGAAGCTTTCTTT. It encodes CASTAGGAGSMNTEAFF.

The chain has TRBV5-4 and TRBJ1-2; the D is unclear. Germline V gives CDR1 SGHNT, CDR2 YYREEE (reference sequence). The V gene lost 2 bases and the J gene lost 0 bases, with 5 bases spanning the gap. The CDR3 spans 13 residues. The CDR3 sequence is CASSFDTNYGYTF. The CDR3, as DNA: TGTGCCAGCAGCTTTGACACTAACTATGGCTACACCTTC. Variable domain in full (rest from reference TRBV5-4 and TRBJ1-2): ETGVTQSPTHLIKTRGQQVTLRCSSQSGHNTVSWYQQALGQGPQFIFQYYREEENGRGNFPPRFSGLQFPNYSSELNVNALELDDSALYLCASSFDTNYGYTFGSGTRLTVV.

This CDR3 reads CASSATLAATQYF. The DNA of the CDR3 is TGTGCCAGCAGTGCGACCCTAGCGGCAACGCAGTATTTT. The chain links TRBV2 to TRBJ2-3, with 7 bases identical to TRBD2. The V segment lost 4 bases and the J segment 9 bases; nucleotides outside the gene matches: 7. This CDR3 comprises 13 residues. Germline values: CDR1 SNHLY, CDR2 FYNNEI.

The chain combines TRBV21-1 with TRBJ2-1; the table's D gene call, TRBD2, was not cross checked with the DNA. TRBV21-1 corresponds to a pseudogene. The CDR3 loop spans 19 amino acids. This CDR3 reads CASSKVIYPTSGIGDEQFF. In nucleotides, the CDR3 is TGTGCCAGCAGCAAAGTGATTTATCCGACTAGCGGGATAGGTGATGAGCAGTTCTTC.

The chain carries TRBV5-6 and TRBJ1-2; a possible D gene is TRBD1 (5 bases). Germline assignment: CDR1 SGHDT and CDR2 YYEEEE. The CDR3 loop spans 16 amino acids. V dropped 0 bases and J dropped 2 bases, with 14 bases sitting between them. The CDR3 bases are TGTGCCAGCAGCTTGGCTGGGCAGGGCGAGAACTATGGCTACACCTTC. Translation: CASSLAGQGENYGYTF.

The gene calls are TRBV9 and TRBJ2-5; 8 positions match TRBD2. The CDR3 runs to 14 residues. V shed 7 bases, J shed 5 bases, and the junction held 10 bases outside the gene matches. CDR1 is SGDLS, CDR2 YYNGEE, per germline. The CDR3 DNA sequence: TGTGCCAGCTCCCGGGGGGGCACTGGGGAGACCCAGTACTTC. Protein product: CASSRGGTGETQYF.

J is TRBJ2-7 and V is TRBV5-1; 7 bases fit TRBD1. The ends lost 0 bases at V and 4 bases at J; junction bases unmatched: 4. The CDR3 extends over 14 amino acids. Germline CDR1 reads SGHRS; CDR2 reads YFSETQ. CDR3 sequence: CASSLATGAYEQYV. CDR3 DNA sequence: TGCGCCAGCAGCTTGGCTACAGGGGCGTACGAGCAGTACGTC.

This chain joins TRBV9 and TRBJ2-2; D may be TRBD1 (6 bases). CDR1 and CDR2 (germline): SGDLS, YYNGEE. This CDR3 has 17 amino acids. Trimming stripped 2 bases from V and 0 bases from J, with 14 bases between. CDR3 nucleotides: TGTGCCAGCAGCGTGCCACAGGGCTCTCCGAACACCGGGGAGCTGTTTTTT. Translating it yields CASSVPQGSPNTGELFF.

The chain has TRBV7-2 and TRBJ2-7; 9 bases match TRBD1. The germline V gene encodes CDR1 SGHTA and CDR2 FQGNSA. The CDR3 runs 14 residues. The V and J ends lost 1 base and 3 bases, in that order; junction bases with no gene match: 1. The CDR3 region is CASSLGGQGYEQYF. DNA of the CDR3: TGTGCCAGCAGCTTAGGGGGACAGGGCTACGAGCAGTACTTC.

The rearrangement links TRBV21-1 to TRBJ1-1. TRBV21-1 is an annotated pseudogene. CDR3 length: 16 amino acids. The CDR3 coding sequence is TGTGCCAGGGGGGGGAGCGCCGAGGAGTGTGTCACTGAAGCTTTCTTT. Its protein is CARGGSAEECVTEAFF.

This chain joins TRBV11-2 and TRBJ2-5, with 13 bases fitting TRBD2. This CDR3 has 18 residues. Germline V gene lookup returns CDR1 SGHAT and CDR2 FQNNGV. Germline trimming cut 5 bases from V and 5 bases from J; bases unmatched to any gene: 14. CDR3: CASSLGLAGAIGEETQYF. DNA of the CDR3: TGTGCCAGCAGCCTCGGACTAGCGGGGGCAATCGGGGAGGAGACCCAGTACTTC.

This chain connects TRBV6-2 or TRBV6-3 to TRBJ2-7; possible D gene TRBD2, 5 bases. CDR1 and CDR2 from the germline V gene are MNHEY and SVGEGT. The CDR3 sequence is 14 residues long. The germline V and J ends were trimmed by 4 bases and 1 base, with 11 bases remaining between them. CDR3 sequence reads: CASSSWTSSYEQYV. DNA for the CDR3: TGTGCCAGCAGTTCCTGGACTTCATCCTACGAGCAGTACGTC.

V is TRBV7-6 and J is TRBJ2-1; TRBD2 agrees at 9 bases. J lost 6 bases, V lost 0 bases, and 9 bases had no gene match. Germline assignment: CDR1 SGHVS and CDR2 FNYEAQ. The CDR3 totals 17 residues. The CDR3 loop is CASSLAGGSGGLNEQFF. The CDR3, as DNA: TGTGCCAGCAGCTTAGCAGGGGGTAGCGGGGGCCTCAATGAGCAGTTCTTC.

The chain's CDR3 is CASKLDRGGELFF. For the CDR3, the DNA is TGTGCCAGCAAACTTGACAGGGGAGGGGAGCTGTTTTTT. This sequence joins TRBV2 and TRBJ2-2, with 8 bases fitting TRBD1. Per germline, CDR1 SNHLY and CDR2 FYNNEI. V shed 7 bases, J shed 8 bases, and the junction held 6 bases outside the gene matches. This CDR3 is 13 amino acids long.

The genes are TRBV6-6 and TRBJ1-1, with TRBD1 matching 8 bases. CDR1 is MNHNY and CDR2 is SVGAGI in the germline V gene (reference sequence). V shed 9 bases, J shed 0 bases, and the junction held 6 bases outside the gene matches. There are 14 residues in the CDR3. The CDR3 region is CASYGQGVNTEAFF. The CDR3 nucleotides are TGTGCCAGTTACGGACAGGGTGTGAACACTGAAGCTTTCTTT.